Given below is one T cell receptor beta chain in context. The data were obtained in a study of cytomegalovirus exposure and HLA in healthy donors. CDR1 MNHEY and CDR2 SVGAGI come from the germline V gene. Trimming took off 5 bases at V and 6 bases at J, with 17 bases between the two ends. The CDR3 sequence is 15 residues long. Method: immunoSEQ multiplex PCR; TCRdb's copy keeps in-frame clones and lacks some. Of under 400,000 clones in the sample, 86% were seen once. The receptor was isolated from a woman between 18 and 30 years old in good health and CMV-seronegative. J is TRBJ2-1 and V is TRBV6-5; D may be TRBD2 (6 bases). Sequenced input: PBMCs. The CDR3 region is CASSQGELGGNEQFF. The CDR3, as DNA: TGTGCCAGCAGTCAAGGTGAATTGGGGGGCAATGAGCAGTTCTTC.